This T cell receptor beta chain emerged from a study of blood T cell repertoires in COVID-19. Whole-study context: The analysed material was cDNA or gDNA that came from T cells, B-cell-depleted T cells, or PBMCs.

In the original processing: The authors estimated nucleated cell counts from reference gene primer amplification. TCRdb's table, derived via immunoSEQ multiplex PCR, lists solely in-frame clones and lacks some. That table is the source of V, J and clone size, and D and trimming were worked out from the DNA. The table lists a few hundred thousand clones, around 85% of them singletons. Per the germline V gene, CDR1 is SGDLS and CDR2 is YYNGEE. This CDR3 spans 15 amino acids. Trimming stripped 5 bases from V and 8 bases from J, with 17 bases between. The sample comprised peripheral blood. V is TRBV9 and J is TRBJ1-6; maybe TRBD1 (5 bases). The TCR originated in a human donor with COVID-19, enrolled during active disease. The donor label of this sample is uncertain. The CDR3 nucleotides read TGTGCCAGCAGAACCGAGGGACCGGGAGATTCACCCCTCCACTTT. Translated: CASRTEGPGDSPLHF.